What follows are 30 T cell receptor beta chains derived from one specimen sequenced in a study. Cells sorted as Tregs were CD4+, CD25+ and CD127-/low. TCRdb ran MiXCR on the 5' RACE reads and lists one entry per CDR3 protein. The sample has approximately 60,000 distinct CDR3 sequences, about 26% seen once. Specimen: tumor-infiltrating Tregs sorted from the breast tumor. These receptors were collected from a female donor with breast cancer.

This clonotype has a handful of counts. J is TRBJ2-3 and V is TRBV7-2; TRBD1 is a possible D gene (6 bases). The CDR3 loop spans 14 amino acids. V lost 5 bases to trimming and J lost 6 bases, with 15 bases between them. In germline, CDR1 is SGHTA, CDR2 FQGNSA. The CDR3 protein is CASSLDNRVDTQYF. DNA of the CDR3: TGTGCCAGCAGCCTCGATAACAGGGTGGATACGCAGTATTTT. Looking up the rest from reference TRBV7-2 and TRBJ2-3 gives the full variable domain: GAGVSQSPSNKVTEKGKDVELRCDPISGHTALYWYRQSLGQGLEFLIYFQGNSAPDKSGLPSDRFSAERTGGSVSTLTIQRTQQEDSAVYLCASSLDNRVDTQYFGPGTRLTVL.

With regard to this clonotype: A read error may explain this, as a much larger clone is one base away. The V gene is TRBV7-2, the J gene TRBJ2-1; D assignment may be TRBD1 or TRBD2 (6 bases each). Per the germline V gene, CDR1 is SGHTA and CDR2 is FQGNSA. The CDR3 runs to 16 residues. The CDR3 bases are TGTGCCAGCGGCTTAGATCGGGGGCAAGGACACAATGAGCAGTTCTTC. This sequence encodes CASGLDRGQGHNEQFF.

This clonotype was counted a few times. V gene TRBV5-1 combines with J gene TRBJ2-4; D not certain. CDR1 is SGHRS and CDR2 is YFSETQ in the germline V gene. This CDR3 has 14 amino acids. Trimming shortened V by 0 bases and J by 0 bases, and 4 bases separated the two germline ends. In nucleotides, the CDR3 is TGCGCCAGCAGCTTGGGAGTAGCCAAAAACATTCAGTACTTC. Its translation: CASSLGVAKNIQYF.

This chain joins TRBV6-2 or TRBV6-3 and TRBJ1-2; D not certain. V dropped 5 bases and J dropped 3 bases, with 13 bases sitting between them. CDR3 length equals 14 residues. The germline CDR1 and CDR2 sequences are MNHEY and SVGEGT. CDR3 nucleotides: TGTGCCAGCAGTCGGGAGGTTGCTGACTATGGCTACACCTTC. The encoded protein is CASSREVADYGYTF.

Worth noting for this clonotype: At one end, the junction sequence differs from germline, possibly due to a read error. J is TRBJ1-4 and V is TRBV14; possibly TRBD1 for D (5 bases). The CDR3 extends over 10 amino acids. The germline V gene encodes CDR1 SGHDN and CDR2 FVKESK. The CDR3 loop reads CASSRRGSLF. The CDR3 nucleotides are TGTGCCAGCAGCCGGCGGGGGTCACTTTTT.

The chain couples TRBV4-1 to TRBJ1-4; D unresolved. The CDR3 totals 12 residues. CDR1 is MGHRA and CDR2 is YSYEKL in the germline V gene. Trimming stripped 4 bases from V and 6 bases from J, with 6 bases between. CDR3 sequence: CASSLPHEKLFF. In DNA form, the CDR3 reads TGCGCCAGCAGCCTCCCCCATGAAAAACTGTTTTTT.

This clonotype was detected a few times. CDR3 nucleotides: TGTGCTACGTCCCCCAGGGGAATGACCGGGGAGCTGTTTTTT. Amino acid sequence: CATSPRGMTGELFF. This chain links TRBV7-7 with TRBJ2-2, with a weak D call TRBD1 (6 bases). Germline lookup yields CDR1 SSHAT and CDR2 FNYEAQ (reference sequence). The CDR3 extends over 14 amino acids.

Regarding this clonotype: The junction and the germline gene differ at one end; a read error may be behind it. CDR3 sequence (DNA): TGTACCAGCAGCGTAGACCTAGCGTCCCAGAATGAGCAGTTCTTC. Amino acids: CTSSVDLASQNEQFF. The chain links TRBV9 to TRBJ2-1; a weak D match, TRBD2 (6 bases). This CDR3 contains 15 residues. The germline V gene has CDR1 SGDLS and CDR2 YYNGEE.

This clonotype was detected a few times. The chain links TRBV29-1 to TRBJ2-3, with 10 bases that match TRBD2. CDR1 and CDR2 (germline): SQVTM, ANQGSEA. The junction had 7 bases not matched to a gene; V was cut back by 7 bases and J by 6 bases. The CDR3 is 13 residues long. The CDR3 spells CSDSGGAPDTQYF. CDR3 DNA sequence: TGCAGCGACAGCGGGGGGGCACCCGATACGCAGTATTTT.

This clonotype occurred a few times. The V and J genes are TRBV28 and TRBJ2-7; 9 nucleotides line up with TRBD1. This CDR3 contains 16 residues. Germline loops: CDR1 MDHEN, CDR2 SYDVKM. V lost 6 bases, J lost 0 bases, and 9 bases stayed unmatched. The DNA for the CDR3 is TGTGCCAGCAGGCGACAGGGGGGAATGAACTCCTACGAGCAGTACTTC. Its translation is CASRRQGGMNSYEQYF.

This clonotype appeared many times. V usage is TRBV11-2 and J usage is TRBJ2-3, with a weak D call TRBD1 (6 bases). The CDR3 runs 15 residues. Trimming took off 4 bases at V and 4 bases at J, with 15 bases between the two ends. The germline CDR1 and CDR2 sequences are SGHAT and FQNNGV. CDR3 sequence (DNA): TGTGCCAGCAGCTCCCCCACAGGGTTCGCAGATACGCAGTATTTT. Protein sequence: CASSSPTGFADTQYF.

The CDR3 spells CASSLTGKAGNTIYF. The CDR3 coding sequence is TGTGCCAGCAGCCTGACAGGGAAAGCTGGAAACACCATATATTTT. The chain joins TRBV3-1 to TRBJ1-3, with 7 bases identical to TRBD1. The CDR3 has 15 amino acids. CDR1 is LGHDT and CDR2 is YNNKEL in the germline V gene (reference sequence). V lost 4 bases to trimming and J lost 2 bases; unmatched junction nucleotides: 5.

The chain has TRBV10-3 and TRBJ2-5; D unresolved. This CDR3 has 13 amino acids. Per the germline V gene, CDR1 is ENHRY and CDR2 is SYGVKD. V lost 4 bases to trimming and J lost 1 base, with 7 bases between them. The CDR3 DNA reads as TGTGCCATCAGTGGTCTCCTCCAAGAGACCCAGTACTTC. The encoded protein is CAISGLLQETQYF.

This chain links TRBV27 with TRBJ2-5; a possible D gene is TRBD1 (6 bases). Germline CDR1 and CDR2: MNHEY and SMNVEV (reference sequence). V was trimmed by 3 bases and J by 2 bases, leaving 10 bases between them. The CDR3 covers 14 residues. The CDR3 spells CASSFIGTQETQYF. The DNA for the CDR3 is TGTGCCAGCAGTTTTATCGGGACACAAGAGACCCAGTACTTC.

This chain joins TRBV6-1 and TRBJ2-7, with TRBD1 matching 9 bases. Germline V gene sequence: CDR1 MNHNS, CDR2 SASEGT. This CDR3 has 13 amino acids. The J segment lost 4 bases and the V segment lost 4 bases, leaving 2 bases of the junction unmatched. CDR3 DNA: TGTGCCAGCAGTGGGACAGGGGTATACGAGCAGTACTTC. Its translation: CASSGTGVYEQYF.

About this clonotype itself: A read error may produce the germline difference seen at one junction end. This chain links TRBV9 with TRBJ2-3, with 7 positions matching TRBD2. The CDR3 extends over 14 amino acids. From germline, CDR1 is SGDLS and CDR2 YYNGEE. In DNA, the CDR3 is TGTACCAGCAGCGTAGGCGGGAGTCCAGATACGCAGTATTTT. It codes for CTSSVGGSPDTQYF.

Concerning this clonotype: A clone one base away is much larger, so this may be a read error. The rearrangement joins TRBV5-1 to TRBJ2-5, with a possible D match to TRBD2 (5 bases). The CDR3 consists of 15 residues. Looked up from germline, CDR1 is SGHRS and CDR2 is YFSETQ. V shed 4 bases and J shed 6 bases, with 19 bases lying between them. CDR3 protein: CASSLDRTCYQTQYF. CDR3 coding DNA: TGCGCCAGCAGCCTTGATCGGACTTGCTATCAGACCCAGTACTTC. Full variable domain (missing parts from reference TRBV5-1 and TRBJ2-5): KAGVTQTPRYLIKTRGQQVTLSCSPISGHRSVSWYQQTPGQGLQFLFEYFSETQRNKGNFPGRFSGRQFSNSRSEMNVSTLELGDSALYLCASSLDRTCYQTQYFGPGTRLLVL.

V is TRBV11-1 and J is TRBJ1-1; D is undetermined. Looked up from germline, CDR1 is SGHAT and CDR2 is FQDESV (reference sequence). V was trimmed by 5 bases and J by 1 base, leaving 11 bases between them. The CDR3 length is 14 residues. The CDR3 loop reads CASSTGSQNTEAFF. In DNA form, the CDR3 reads TGTGCCAGCAGCACCGGGTCGCAGAACACTGAAGCTTTCTTT.

In this sample, this clonotype turned up a few times. Compared with germline, one end of the junction differs, possibly owing to a read error. The V and J genes are TRBV9 and TRBJ2-2, with D perhaps TRBD1 or TRBD2 (5 bases each). There are 15 residues in the CDR3. From germline, CDR1 is SGDLS and CDR2 YYNGEE. The CDR3 DNA reads TGTGCCGGCAGCTCATCTGGGACGTTCACCGGGGAGCTGTTTTTT. This translates into CAGSSSGTFTGELFF.

CDR3 coding DNA: TGTGCCAGCAGCTTCTCCGGGACAGGGTACTACGAGCAGTACTTC. It translates to CASSFSGTGYYEQYF. The J gene is TRBJ2-7, the V gene TRBV7-2; 9 positions match TRBD1. V gave up 3 bases and J gave up 3 bases; unmatched junction bases: 6. The CDR3 spans 15 residues. Germline V gene data show CDR1 as SGHTA and CDR2 as FQGNSA.

Only a few counts were recorded for this clonotype. The gene calls are TRBV7-4 and TRBJ1-1; no reliable D call. The V gene lost 1 base and the J gene lost 5 bases, with 8 bases spanning the gap. CDR1 and CDR2 from the germline V gene are SGHVT and SQSDAQ. The CDR3 sequence is 13 residues long. The CDR3 here is CASSLEGSTEAFF. The CDR3 region has the DNA TGTGCCAGCAGCTTAGAGGGTTCGACTGAAGCTTTCTTT.

A remark on this clonotype: A junction boundary mismatches the germline segment, possibly from a read error. The chain combines TRBV7-3 with TRBJ2-7, with 7 bases lining up with TRBD1. This CDR3 has 15 amino acids. CDR1 SGHTA and CDR2 FQGTGA come from the germline V gene. CDR3 DNA: TGTGCCGGCAGCTTAGGGACAGAACTAACCTACGAGCAGTACTTC. It is translated as CAGSLGTELTYEQYF.

This chain links TRBV18 with TRBJ1-1; D call uncertain. Germline loops: CDR1 KGHSH, CDR2 LQKENI. Trimming removed 4 bases at V and 1 base at J, with 13 bases between. This CDR3 contains 15 residues. The CDR3 sequence is CASSRESKGNTEAFF. The CDR3 DNA is TGTGCCAGCTCACGGGAGTCAAAGGGGAACACTGAAGCTTTCTTT.

This clonotype was seen more than once but under ten times. The chain uses TRBV28 and TRBJ2-1; weak D call: TRBD2 (6 bases). The CDR3 has 16 residues. Trimming left V 3 bases short and J 1 base short, with 13 bases between. Germline CDR1 MDHEN, CDR2 SYDVKM. The CDR3: CASSFSTGGSYNEQFF. The CDR3, as DNA: TGTGCCAGCAGTTTTAGTACCGGGGGATCCTACAATGAGCAGTTCTTC.

Many counts were recorded for this clonotype. This rearrangement joins TRBV2 to TRBJ1-1, with D tentatively TRBD1 (5 bases). The CDR3 covers 13 residues. Germline V gives CDR1 SNHLY, CDR2 FYNNEI. Deletions cut 6 bases from V and 4 bases from J, with 12 bases between. The CDR3 spells CASSGDARTEAFF. The DNA for the CDR3 is TGTGCCAGCAGCGGGGACGCTCGCACTGAAGCTTTCTTT. The full variable domain, rest sourced from reference TRBV2 and TRBJ1-1, is EPEVTQTPSHQVTQMGQEVILRCVPISNHLYFYWYRQILGQKVEFLVSFYNNEISEKSEIFDDQFSVERPDGSNFTLKIRSTKLEDSAMYFCASSGDARTEAFFGQGTRLTVV.

Details on this clonotype: A single base separates this from a much larger clone, so it may be a read error. The chain recombines TRBV6-2 or TRBV6-3 with TRBJ1-1; no reliable D call. CDR1 and CDR2 (germline): MNHEY, SVGEGT. The CDR3 is 13 amino acids. V was pared by 6 bases and J by 5 bases, with 13 bases between. The chain's CDR3 is CASSRVLETEAFF. The DNA for the CDR3 is TGTGCCAGCAGCCGGGTGCTAGAGACTGAAGCTTTCTTT.

This clonotype has at least ten counts. The CDR3 here is CASSQDLSGSNEKLFF. The CDR3 bases are TGCGCCAGCAGCCAAGATTTATCAGGGTCTAATGAAAAACTGTTTTTT. This chain links TRBV4-3 with TRBJ1-4; D perhaps matches TRBD1 (5 bases). Per the germline V gene, CDR1 is LGHNA and CDR2 is YSLEER. Trimming left V 0 bases short and J 3 bases short, with 11 bases between. CDR3 size: 16 residues.

This clonotype has just a few counts. The genes are TRBV7-9 and TRBJ2-7; D may correspond to TRBD1 or TRBD2 (5 bases each). CDR3 size: 13 residues. V was clipped by 3 bases and J by 2 bases, with 8 bases between them. Germline V gene data show CDR1 as SEHNR and CDR2 as FQNEAQ (reference sequence). DNA for the CDR3: TGTGCCAGCAGCTTTCCGGGACCCTACGAGCAGTACTTC. It yields the protein CASSFPGPYEQYF.

The chain uses TRBV20-1 and TRBJ2-5; D ambiguous. The CDR3 covers 12 residues. V dropped 3 bases and J dropped 4 bases, with 9 bases sitting between them. Germline CDR1 DFQATT, CDR2 SNEGSKA (reference sequence). CDR3 in DNA: TGCAGTGCTAGCCCCCCCCGAGAGACCCAGTACTTC. Encoded protein: CSASPPRETQYF.

This clonotype was counted a few times. This chain links TRBV28 with TRBJ1-4; D unresolved. Germline CDR1 reads MDHEN; CDR2 reads SYDVKM. V was pared by 5 bases and J by 0 bases, with 7 bases between. This CDR3 is built from 14 residues. The CDR3 sequence is CASSRIATNEKLFF. CDR3 bases: TGTGCCAGCAGTCGCATTGCAACTAATGAAAAACTGTTTTTT.